The 28 T cell receptor beta chains below all came from one sample that was sequenced in a study of T cell responses to AZD1222 COVID-19 vaccine. This table comes from immunoSEQ multiplex PCR, and its TCRdb copy is limited to in-frame clones, with some not included. Of 130,000 to 150,000 clones in the sample, roughly 90% were seen once. The sequenced sample was peripheral blood, obtained 28 days after the second AZD1222 dose. The source of these receptors is an adult who received the AZD1222 COVID-19 vaccine.

This clone came up once. This rearrangement joins TRBV4-3 to TRBJ2-7, with D maybe TRBD1 (6 bases). The ends were cut back, 1 base at V and 7 bases at J, with 17 bases in the middle. Per germline, CDR1 LGHNA and CDR2 YSLEER. This CDR3 region has 15 residues. The CDR3 bases are TGCGCCAGCAGCCAAGCCCCTCTTTCTAGGGGGGAGCAGTACTTC. Protein: CASSQAPLSRGEQYF.

The chain employs TRBV6-5 and TRBJ1-1; D is unresolved. The V gene's germline CDR1 is MNHEY and CDR2 SVGAGI. V lost 5 bases and J lost 8, with 15 bases in between. The CDR3 is 13 residues long. The CDR3 DNA reads TGTGCCAGCAGTCTAGACACTTCAAGGGAAGCTTTCTTT. It specifies CASSLDTSREAFF.

The chain employs TRBV28 and TRBJ1-6, with TRBD1 identical over 7 bases. Germline loops: CDR1 MDHEN, CDR2 SYDVKM. V lost 6 bases, J lost 6 bases, and 2 bases stayed unmatched. The length of the CDR3 is 13 residues. The CDR3 DNA reads as TGTGCCAGCAGACAGGGGACTAATTCACCCCTCCACTTT. It encodes CASRQGTNSPLHF. Variable domain in full (rest from reference TRBV28 and TRBJ1-6): DVKVTQSSRYLVKRTGEKVFLECVQDMDHENMFWYRQDPGLGLRLIYFSYDVKMKEKGDIPEGYSVSREKKERFSLILESASTNQTSMYLCASRQGTNSPLHFGNGTRLTVT.

The chain is built from TRBV12-3 or TRBV12-4 and TRBJ2-7, with 7 bases lining up with TRBD1. This CDR3 has 12 residues. V trimming: 5 bases; J trimming: 7 bases; junction bases outside the gene matches: 5. CDR3 sequence: CASSDRVGEQYF. The CDR3 coding sequence is TGTGCCAGCAGTGACAGGGTTGGAGAGCAGTACTTC.

The J gene is TRBJ1-5, the V gene TRBV6-5; D not certain. Per germline, CDR1 MNHEY and CDR2 SVGAGI. V gave up 5 bases and J gave up 0 bases, with 5 bases separating them. The CDR3 consists of 13 residues. The CDR3 DNA follows: TGTGCCAGCAGTCCGTATAGCAATCAGCCCCAGCATTTT. It codes for CASSPYSNQPQHF.

This sequence joins TRBV5-6 and TRBJ2-7; D may be TRBD2 (6 bases). With 5 bases removed from V and 0 bases from J, the gap between germline ends came to 9 bases. The CDR3 runs 13 residues. CDR1 is SGHDT, CDR2 YYEEEE, per germline. Here the CDR3 DNA reads TGTGCCAGCAGTAGGGGACTCTCCTACGAGCAGTACTTC. The encoded protein is CASSRGLSYEQYF. The full variable domain, rest sourced from reference TRBV5-6 and TRBJ2-7, is DAGVTQSPTHLIKTRGQQVTLRCSPKSGHDTVSWYQQALGQGPQFIFQYYEEEERQRGNFPDRFSGHQFPNYSSELNVNALLLGDSALYLCASSRGLSYEQYFGPGTRLTVT.

The gene calls are TRBV5-4 and TRBJ2-3, with a weak D call TRBD2 (6 bases). The CDR3 extends over 16 amino acids. Germline loops: CDR1 SGHNT, CDR2 YYREEE (reference sequence). The V and J ends lost 0 bases and 0 bases respectively, with 11 bases between them. The chain's CDR3 is CASSLAVSGSTDTQYF. In nucleotides, the CDR3 is TGTGCCAGCAGCTTGGCCGTTAGCGGAAGCACAGATACGCAGTATTTT.

The chain joins TRBV2 to TRBJ2-3; TRBD1 agrees at 7 bases. V gave up 11 bases and J gave up 6 bases; unmatched junction bases: 8. Germline lookup yields CDR1 SNHLY and CDR2 FYNNEI. The CDR3 covers 12 residues. The CDR3 DNA reads TGTGCCGGTAGACAGGGTCGGGATACGCAGTATTTT. Protein: CAGRQGRDTQYF.

The chain joins TRBV6-2 or TRBV6-3 to TRBJ1-1; TRBD1 agrees at 7 bases. V dropped 5 bases and J dropped 4; count of bases not matched to a gene: 7. Germline values: CDR1 MNHEY, CDR2 SVGEGT. The CDR3 runs to 14 residues. The CDR3: CASSRPQGGTEAFF. CDR3 in DNA: TGTGCCAGCAGTAGGCCCCAGGGGGGCACTGAAGCTTTCTTT.

This sequence joins TRBV10-2 and TRBJ2-1, with TRBD2 matching over 13 bases. CDR3 length: 16 residues. Trimming cost V 9 bases and J 2 bases; bases outside gene matches: 7. Germline V gene lookup returns CDR1 WSHSY and CDR2 SAAADI. The CDR3 region is CASRLAGGQTYNEQFF. The DNA of the CDR3 is TGCGCCAGTAGACTAGCGGGAGGCCAAACCTACAATGAGCAGTTCTTC.

The chain joins TRBV29-1 to TRBJ1-1; 9 nucleotides align to TRBD1. The CDR3 consists of 13 residues. With 4 bases clipped from V and 11 bases from J, the junction kept 11 bases outside the gene matches. CDR1 is SQVTM and CDR2 is ANQGSEA in the germline V gene. The CDR3 protein is CSVGRTGDGGAFF. The CDR3 nucleotides are TGCAGCGTTGGACGGACAGGGGACGGGGGGGCTTTCTTT.

The V and J genes are TRBV6-5 and TRBJ2-7, with TRBD2 matching over 9 bases. Trimming removed 0 bases from V and 3 bases from J; junction bases left unmatched: 0. The CDR3 consists of 14 residues. Germline-derived CDR1 and CDR2 are MNHEY and SVGAGI. The CDR3 region has the DNA TGTGCCAGCAGTTACTCTAGCGGGAGCTACGAGCAGTACTTC. This gives the protein CASSYSSGSYEQYF.

The chain carries TRBV5-1 and TRBJ1-1; perhaps TRBD1 as D (5 bases). V was trimmed by 4 bases and J by 3 bases, leaving 10 bases between them. CDR1 and CDR2 (germline): SGHRS, YFSETQ. This CDR3 contains 13 residues. CDR3 coding DNA: TGCGCCAGCAGCCAAGGGGATGACACTGAAGCTTTCTTT. This translates into CASSQGDDTEAFF. Full variable domain (remainder filled in from reference TRBV5-1 and TRBJ1-1): KAGVTQTPRYLIKTRGQQVTLSCSPISGHRSVSWYQQTPGQGLQFLFEYFSETQRNKGNFPGRFSGRQFSNSRSEMNVSTLELGDSALYLCASSQGDDTEAFFGQGTRLTVV.

The V and J genes are TRBV28 and TRBJ2-7, with a weak D call TRBD2 (6 bases). The germline V gene has CDR1 MDHEN and CDR2 SYDVKM. The V end was cut by 7 bases, the J end by 3 bases, with 19 bases between. The CDR3 sequence is 15 residues long. CDR3 amino acids: CASTPPGTFLYEQYF. The CDR3 DNA follows: TGTGCCAGCACCCCACCCGGGACTTTCCTCTACGAGCAGTACTTC.

The V call is TRBV3-1 (or the pseudogene TRBV3-2), the J call TRBJ2-1; D possibly uses TRBD1 or TRBD2 (5 bases each). The CDR3 sequence is 17 residues long. V lost 5 bases and J lost 0, with 17 bases in between. Germline CDR1 and CDR2: LGHDT and YNNKEL (reference sequence). The CDR3 DNA reads as TGTGCCAGCAGCGGGGACCAGACAGCCGCCTCCTACAATGAGCAGTTCTTC. This encodes CASSGDQTAASYNEQFF.

The chain recombines TRBV9 with TRBJ2-1; 10 bases map to TRBD2. The CDR3 length is 16 residues. V was clipped by 6 bases and J by 6 bases; unmatched bases: 12. Germline CDR1 SGDLS, CDR2 YYNGEE. Here the CDR3 reads CASTYHPSGSTNEQFF. CDR3 bases: TGTGCCAGCACCTACCACCCTAGCGGGAGTACCAATGAGCAGTTCTTC.

V gene TRBV2 combines with J gene TRBJ1-5; 7 bases map to TRBD1. With V trimmed by 5 bases and J by 5 bases, 9 bases remained unmatched. CDR1 and CDR2 (germline): SNHLY, FYNNEI. The CDR3 loop spans 15 amino acids. The CDR3 here is CASSTSGTVYQPQHF. The CDR3 DNA reads TGTGCCAGCAGTACCTCCGGGACAGTCTATCAGCCCCAGCATTTT. Based on the CDR3 plus reference TRBV2 and TRBJ1-5, the full variable domain is EPEVTQTPSHQVTQMGQEVILRCVPISNHLYFYWYRQILGQKVEFLVSFYNNEISEKSEIFDDQFSVERPDGSNFTLKIRSTKLEDSAMYFCASSTSGTVYQPQHFGDGTRLSIL.

This chain uses TRBV11-3 with TRBJ2-7; D is possibly TRBD1 (5 bases). V dropped 0 bases and J dropped 2 bases, with 11 bases sitting between them. Germline V gene lookup returns CDR1 SGHNT and CDR2 YENEEA. This CDR3 has 15 amino acids. The CDR3 protein is CASSLDGASTYEQYF. The CDR3 DNA follows: TGTGCCAGCAGCTTAGATGGGGCCTCGACCTACGAGCAGTACTTC.

This clone was seen only once. The chain recombines TRBV4-3 with TRBJ1-2, with 7 nucleotides matching TRBD1. CDR3 length: 16 residues. The V gene end was trimmed by 0 bases and the J gene end by 3 bases; junction bases not matched to a gene: 7. The germline V gene has CDR1 LGHNA and CDR2 YSLEER. In nucleotides, the CDR3 is TGCGCCAGCAGCCAAGAATTAATGGGACAGCACTATGGCTACACCTTC. This gives the protein CASSQELMGQHYGYTF.

The chain has TRBV19 and TRBJ2-1; TRBD2 agrees at 9 bases. The CDR3 loop spans 14 amino acids. V was clipped by 5 bases and J by 9 bases; unmatched bases: 8. CDR1 is LNHDA and CDR2 is SQIVND in the germline V gene (reference sequence). As DNA, the CDR3 is TGTGCCAGTAGTGCGGGAGGGGGTAGTTCTGAGCAGTTCTTC. This encodes CASSAGGGSSEQFF. Supplemented by reference TRBV19 and TRBJ2-1, the full variable domain reads DGGITQSPKYLFRKEGQNVTLSCEQNLNHDAMYWYRQDPGQGLRLIYYSQIVNDFQKGDIAEGYSVSREKKESFPLTVTSAQKNPTAFYLCASSAGGGSSEQFFGPGTRLTVL.

The chain is built from TRBV25-1 and TRBJ1-2; D call uncertain. CDR1 and CDR2 from the germline V gene are MGHDK and SYGVNS. This CDR3 comprises 12 residues. V gave up 5 bases and J gave up 8 bases, with 12 bases separating them. CDR3 DNA sequence: TGTGCCAGCAGTACCCCCGCTTGGGGCTACACCTTC. Its protein is CASSTPAWGYTF.

The chain is built from TRBV7-7 and TRBJ1-3; perhaps TRBD1 as D (5 bases). Looked up from germline, CDR1 is SSHAT and CDR2 is FNYEAQ (reference sequence). Trimming pared 5 bases from V and 0 bases from J, leaving 11 bases between. The CDR3 extends over 15 amino acids. The CDR3 DNA reads TGTGCCAGCAGCCCCGGGGGACCCTCTGGAAACACCATATATTTT. This translates into CASSPGGPSGNTIYF.

The rearrangement joins TRBV7-6 to TRBJ2-7; 8 bases agree with TRBD1. Germline values: CDR1 SGHVS, CDR2 FNYEAQ. The CDR3 is made up of 13 amino acids. J lost 2 bases, V lost 6 bases, and 3 bases had no gene match. The CDR3 sequence: CASSLTGAYEQYF. In nucleotides, the CDR3 is TGTGCCAGCAGTCTGACAGGGGCCTACGAGCAGTACTTC.

The J gene is TRBJ2-7, the V gene TRBV27, with TRBD1 matching 7 bases. J lost 2 bases, V lost 2 bases, and 6 bases had no gene match. CDR1 is MNHEY and CDR2 is SMNVEV in the germline V gene (reference sequence). The CDR3 spans 15 residues. The DNA for the CDR3 is TGTGCCAGCAGTTTAACTGGGCAGGGGGCCTACGAGCAGTACTTC. Translating gives CASSLTGQGAYEQYF.

This chain links TRBV27 with TRBJ2-7; 14 nucleotides align to TRBD2. The CDR3 consists of 22 residues. V lost 7 bases, J lost 1 base, and 24 bases stayed unmatched. Germline V lookup: CDR1 MNHEY, CDR2 SMNVEV (reference sequence). CDR3 nucleotide sequence: TGTGCCAGCACGGCAGTGGGACAGGGGGGGACTAGCGGGAGAGGGTCGTCCTACGAGCAGTACTTC. It yields the protein CASTAVGQGGTSGRGSSYEQYF.

The rearrangement links TRBV9 to TRBJ1-1; a weak D match, TRBD1 (5 bases). Trimming cost V 2 bases and J 7 bases, with 12 bases left between them. Per the germline V gene, CDR1 is SGDLS and CDR2 is YYNGEE. This CDR3 is built from 13 residues. The CDR3 loop is CASSVRDGSEAFF. CDR3 nucleotides: TGTGCCAGCAGCGTCCGGGACGGAAGTGAAGCTTTCTTT.

The chain is built from TRBV18 and TRBJ2-4; 8 nucleotides align to TRBD2. With 5 bases clipped from V and 0 bases from J, the junction kept 12 bases outside the gene matches. The CDR3 length is 18 residues. The germline CDR1 and CDR2 sequences are KGHSH and LQKENI. CDR3 sequence reads: CASSGPGGIKLAKNIQYF. The CDR3 DNA reads TGTGCCAGCTCAGGCCCGGGAGGGATAAAACTAGCCAAAAACATTCAGTACTTC. The whole variable domain, filled in from reference TRBV18 and TRBJ2-4, reads NAGVMQNPRHLVRRRGQEARLRCSPMKGHSHVYWYRQLPEEGLKFMVYLQKENIIDESGMPKERFSAEFPKEGPSILRIQQVVRGDSAAYFCASSGPGGIKLAKNIQYFGAGTRLSVL.

The chain employs TRBV15 and TRBJ2-3; no reliable D call. Deletions cut 4 bases from V and 2 bases from J, with 10 bases between. The length of the CDR3 is 14 residues. Germline CDR1 reads LNHNV; CDR2 reads YYDKDF (reference sequence). CDR3 protein: CATSIPGSTDTQYF. In nucleotides, the CDR3 is TGTGCCACCAGCATCCCCGGCTCCACAGATACGCAGTATTTT.